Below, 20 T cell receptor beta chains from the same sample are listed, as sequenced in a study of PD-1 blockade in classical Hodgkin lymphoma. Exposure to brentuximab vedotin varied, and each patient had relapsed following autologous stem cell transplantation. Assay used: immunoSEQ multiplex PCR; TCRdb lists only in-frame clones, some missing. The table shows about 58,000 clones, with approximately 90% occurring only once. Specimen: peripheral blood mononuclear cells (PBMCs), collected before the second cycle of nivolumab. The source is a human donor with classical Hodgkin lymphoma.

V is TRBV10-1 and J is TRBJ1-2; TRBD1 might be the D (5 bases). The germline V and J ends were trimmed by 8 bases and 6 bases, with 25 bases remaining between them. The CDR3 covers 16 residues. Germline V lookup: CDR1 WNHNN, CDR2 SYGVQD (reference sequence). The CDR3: CASDPRGIYRADGYTF. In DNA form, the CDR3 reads TGCGCCAGCGACCCACGGGGCATCTACCGGGCGGATGGCTACACCTTC.

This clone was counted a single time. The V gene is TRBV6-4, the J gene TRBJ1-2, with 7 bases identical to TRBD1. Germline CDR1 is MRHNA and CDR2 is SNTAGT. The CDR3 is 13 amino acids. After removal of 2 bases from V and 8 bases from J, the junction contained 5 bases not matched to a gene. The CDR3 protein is CASSDPRGFGYTF. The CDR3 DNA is TGTGCCAGCAGTGACCCCAGGGGGTTCGGCTACACCTTC.

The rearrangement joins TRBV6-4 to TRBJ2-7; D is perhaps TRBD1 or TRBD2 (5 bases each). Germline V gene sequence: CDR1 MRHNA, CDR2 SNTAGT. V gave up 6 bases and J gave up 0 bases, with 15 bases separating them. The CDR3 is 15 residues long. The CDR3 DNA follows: TGTGCCAGCAGCGTCGGGACGGCAAACTCCTACGAGCAGTACTTC. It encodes CASSVGTANSYEQYF.

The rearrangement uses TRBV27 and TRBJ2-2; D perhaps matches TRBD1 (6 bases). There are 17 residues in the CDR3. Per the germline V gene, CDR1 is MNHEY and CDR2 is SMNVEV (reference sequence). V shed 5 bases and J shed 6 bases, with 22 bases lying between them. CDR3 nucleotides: TGTGCCAGCAGTACACGACAGGCCCTGATGAGCGCCGGGGAGCTGTTTTTT. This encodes CASSTRQALMSAGELFF.

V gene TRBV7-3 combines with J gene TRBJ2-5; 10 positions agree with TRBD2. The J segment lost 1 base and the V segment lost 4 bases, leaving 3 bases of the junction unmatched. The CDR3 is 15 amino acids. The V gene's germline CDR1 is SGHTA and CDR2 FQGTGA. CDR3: CASSSGTSVQETQYF. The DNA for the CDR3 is TGTGCCAGCAGCTCCGGGACTAGCGTCCAAGAGACCCAGTACTTC.

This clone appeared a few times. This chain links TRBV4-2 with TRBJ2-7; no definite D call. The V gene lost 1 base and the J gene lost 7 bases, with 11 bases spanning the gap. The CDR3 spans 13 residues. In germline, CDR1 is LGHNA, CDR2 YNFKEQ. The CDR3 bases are TGTGCCAGCAGCCAAGGGGTGGGGTGGGAGCAGTACTTC. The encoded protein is CASSQGVGWEQYF.

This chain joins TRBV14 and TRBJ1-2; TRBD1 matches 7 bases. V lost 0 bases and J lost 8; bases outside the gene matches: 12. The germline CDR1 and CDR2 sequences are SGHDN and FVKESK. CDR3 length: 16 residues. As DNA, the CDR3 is TGTGCCAGCAGCCAAGACCTCCGGGACAGATCGAGGGGCTACACCTTC. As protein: CASSQDLRDRSRGYTF.

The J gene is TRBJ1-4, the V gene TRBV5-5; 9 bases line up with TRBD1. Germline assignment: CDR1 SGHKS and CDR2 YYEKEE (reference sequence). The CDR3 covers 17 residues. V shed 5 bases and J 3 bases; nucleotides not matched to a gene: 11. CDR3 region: CASSLVGTGPSNEKLFF. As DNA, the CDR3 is TGTGCCAGCAGTCTTGTGGGGACAGGGCCTTCTAATGAAAAACTGTTTTTT. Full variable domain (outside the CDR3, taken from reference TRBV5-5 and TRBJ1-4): DAGVTQSPTHLIKTRGQQVTLRCSPISGHKSVSWYQQVLGQGPQFIFQYYEKEERGRGNFPDRFSARQFPNYSSELNVNALLLGDSALYLCASSLVGTGPSNEKLFFGSGTQLSVL.

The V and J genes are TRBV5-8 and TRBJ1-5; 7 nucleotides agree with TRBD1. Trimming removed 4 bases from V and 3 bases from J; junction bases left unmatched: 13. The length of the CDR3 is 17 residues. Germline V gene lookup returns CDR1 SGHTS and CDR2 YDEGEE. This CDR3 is CASSLTGAGGFNQPQHF. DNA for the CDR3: TGTGCCAGCAGCCTCACGGGGGCAGGGGGGTTCAATCAGCCCCAGCATTTT.

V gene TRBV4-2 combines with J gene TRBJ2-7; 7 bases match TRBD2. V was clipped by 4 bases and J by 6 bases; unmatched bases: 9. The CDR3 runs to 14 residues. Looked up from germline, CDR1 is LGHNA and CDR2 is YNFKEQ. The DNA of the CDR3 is TGTGCCAGCAGCCCGGCGAAACTAGCGTTCGAGCAGTACTTC. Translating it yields CASSPAKLAFEQYF.

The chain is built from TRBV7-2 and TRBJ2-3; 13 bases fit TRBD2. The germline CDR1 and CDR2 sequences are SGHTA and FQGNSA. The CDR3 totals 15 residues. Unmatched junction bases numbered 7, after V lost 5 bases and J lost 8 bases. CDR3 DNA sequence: TGTGCCAGCAGCCCCGGACTAGCGGGGGTGTCTACGCAGTATTTT. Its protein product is CASSPGLAGVSTQYF.

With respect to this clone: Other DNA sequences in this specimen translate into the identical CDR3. CDR3 DNA: TGTGCCAGCAGCTTGGAGGGTCGGACAGATACGCAGTATTTT. This codes for CASSLEGRTDTQYF. This chain joins TRBV7-2 and TRBJ2-3, with TRBD2 as a possible D gene (6 bases). Deletions cut 3 bases from V and 3 bases from J, with 10 bases between. The CDR3 totals 14 residues. The germline gives CDR1 SGHTA, CDR2 FQGNSA.

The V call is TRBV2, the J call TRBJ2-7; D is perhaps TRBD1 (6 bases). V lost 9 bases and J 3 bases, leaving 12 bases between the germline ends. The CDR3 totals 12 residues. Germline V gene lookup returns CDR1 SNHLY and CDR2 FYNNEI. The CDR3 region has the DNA TGTGCCAGGGGCAGGGGAAACTACGAGCAGTACTTC. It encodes CARGRGNYEQYF.

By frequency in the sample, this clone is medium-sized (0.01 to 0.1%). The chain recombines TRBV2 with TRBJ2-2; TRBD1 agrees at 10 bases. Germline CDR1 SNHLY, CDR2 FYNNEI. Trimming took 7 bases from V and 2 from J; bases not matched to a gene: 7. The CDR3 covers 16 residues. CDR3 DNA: TGTGCCAGCAAGCTCGGGACAGGGGACAACACCGGGGAGCTGTTTTTT. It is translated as CASKLGTGDNTGELFF.

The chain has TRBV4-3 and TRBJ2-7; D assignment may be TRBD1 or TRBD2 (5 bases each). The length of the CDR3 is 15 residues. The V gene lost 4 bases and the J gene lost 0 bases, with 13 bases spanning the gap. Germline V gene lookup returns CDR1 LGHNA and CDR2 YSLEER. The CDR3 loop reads CASSPGRGPSYEQYF. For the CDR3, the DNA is TGCGCCAGCAGCCCAGGCCGGGGACCCTCCTACGAGCAGTACTTC.

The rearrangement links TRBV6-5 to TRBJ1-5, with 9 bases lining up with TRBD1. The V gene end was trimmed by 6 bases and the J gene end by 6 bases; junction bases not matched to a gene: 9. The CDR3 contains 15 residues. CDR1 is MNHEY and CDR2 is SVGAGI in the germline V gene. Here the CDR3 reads CASRPGQGEAQPQHF. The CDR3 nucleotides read TGTGCCAGCAGGCCGGGACAGGGAGAGGCTCAGCCCCAGCATTTT.

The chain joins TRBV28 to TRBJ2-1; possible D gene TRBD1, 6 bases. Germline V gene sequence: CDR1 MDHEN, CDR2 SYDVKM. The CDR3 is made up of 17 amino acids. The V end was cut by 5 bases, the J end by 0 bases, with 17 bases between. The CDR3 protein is CASSPSTGGTSYNEQFF. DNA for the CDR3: TGTGCCAGCAGTCCCTCGACAGGCGGAACCTCCTACAATGAGCAGTTCTTC.

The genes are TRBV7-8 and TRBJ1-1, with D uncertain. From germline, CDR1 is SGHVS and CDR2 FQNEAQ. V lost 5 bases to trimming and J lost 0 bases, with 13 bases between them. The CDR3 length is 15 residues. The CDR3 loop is CASSPRVGMNTEAFF. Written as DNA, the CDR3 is TGTGCCAGCAGCCCCCGAGTTGGAATGAACACTGAAGCTTTCTTT.

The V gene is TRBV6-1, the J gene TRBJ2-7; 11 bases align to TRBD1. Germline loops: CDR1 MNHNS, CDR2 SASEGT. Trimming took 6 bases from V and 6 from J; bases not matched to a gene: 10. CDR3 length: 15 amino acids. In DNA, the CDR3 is TGTGCCAGCAGGCGAGTTGGGGGACAGGGGGGCGAGCAGTACTTC. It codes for CASRRVGGQGGEQYF.

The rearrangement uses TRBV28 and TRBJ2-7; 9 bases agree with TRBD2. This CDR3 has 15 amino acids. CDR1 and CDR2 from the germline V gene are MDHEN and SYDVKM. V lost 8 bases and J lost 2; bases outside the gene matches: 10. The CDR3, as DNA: TGTGCCAGCCACATCGGGCTAGCGGGGCCCTACGAGCAGTACTTC. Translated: CASHIGLAGPYEQYF.